Shown below are 27 T cell receptor beta chains from a single sample sequenced in a study of T cell responses to AZD1222 COVID-19 vaccine. Profiling relied on immunoSEQ multiplex PCR, and the TCRdb table lists in-frame clones only, not all of them. This table holds approximately 89,000 clones, around nine tenths found once. The source was peripheral blood, collected on day 0 of AZD1222 vaccination. Every receptor here comes from an adult in good health.

This clone was recorded a few times. The gene calls are TRBV10-3 and TRBJ2-7, with 9 bases fitting TRBD1. CDR3 length: 14 amino acids. Germline-derived CDR1 and CDR2 are ENHRY and SYGVKD. The V gene end was trimmed by 8 bases and the J gene end by 5 bases; junction bases not matched to a gene: 10. CDR3 in amino acids: CAISGTGSRDEQYF. In nucleotides, the CDR3 is TGTGCCATCTCCGGGACAGGGTCGAGAGACGAGCAGTACTTC.

V usage is TRBV6-5 and J usage is TRBJ2-2; either TRBD1 or TRBD2 may fit D (5 bases each). The CDR3 is made up of 15 amino acids. V dropped 1 base and J dropped 2 bases, with 8 bases sitting between them. The V gene's germline CDR1 is MNHEY and CDR2 SVGAGI. This chain's CDR3 is CASSYLGVNTGELFF. The CDR3 nucleotides are TGTGCCAGCAGTTACTTGGGGGTAAACACCGGGGAGCTGTTTTTT.

With respect to this clone: In the same sample, other DNA sequences code for this CDR3. DNA for the CDR3: TGCGCCAGCAGCTTAGAAGTAAGCTATGGCTACACCTTC. Its protein product is CASSLEVSYGYTF. The chain couples TRBV5-1 to TRBJ1-2; the D is unclear. The CDR3 sequence is 13 residues long. Trimming pared 2 bases from V and 4 bases from J, leaving 9 bases between. Germline lookup yields CDR1 SGHRS and CDR2 YFSETQ. Full variable domain (rest looked up from reference TRBV5-1 and TRBJ1-2): KAGVTQTPRYLIKTRGQQVTLSCSPISGHRSVSWYQQTPGQGLQFLFEYFSETQRNKGNFPGRFSGRQFSNSRSEMNVSTLELGDSALYLCASSLEVSYGYTFGSGTRLTVV.

The chain recombines TRBV4-1 with TRBJ1-6; 7 positions agree with TRBD1. J was trimmed by 8 bases and V by 6 bases; bases with no gene match: 7. The CDR3 covers 14 residues. Germline values: CDR1 MGHRA, CDR2 YSYEKL. The CDR3: CASSRDRDDSPLHF. CDR3 bases: TGCGCCAGCAGTCGCGACAGGGATGATTCACCCCTCCACTTT.

V gene TRBV29-1 combines with J gene TRBJ1-2; D is undetermined. Germline lookup yields CDR1 SQVTM and CDR2 ANQGSEA. This CDR3 has 11 residues. Between the trimmed V and J ends, which lost 3 bases and 8 bases, there was a span of 10 bases. The CDR3 reads CSVDPASGYTF. For the CDR3, the DNA is TGCAGCGTTGACCCTGCGAGCGGCTACACCTTC.

This clone was counted between two and nine times. In nucleotides, the CDR3 is TGTGCCAGCAGTTTATCCCAGGGAACTCAGAGGCAGTACTTC. This codes for CASSLSQGTQRQYF. The rearrangement uses TRBV28 and TRBJ2-7, with D maybe TRBD1 (5 bases). V was trimmed by 1 base and J by 9 bases, leaving 16 bases between them. Looked up from germline, CDR1 is MDHEN and CDR2 is SYDVKM. The CDR3 runs to 14 residues.

This chain joins TRBV2 and TRBJ2-7; D tentatively fits TRBD1 or TRBD2 (5 bases each). The CDR3 length is 18 residues. Trimming stripped 5 bases from V and 3 bases from J, with 26 bases between. Germline V gives CDR1 SNHLY, CDR2 FYNNEI. CDR3 residues: CASSRFPPRDGSNYEQYF. The CDR3 nucleotides read TGTGCCAGCAGTCGGTTCCCTCCCCGGGACGGCAGCAACTACGAGCAGTACTTC.

The J gene is TRBJ1-1, the V gene TRBV7-9; 10 bases match TRBD1. Looked up from germline, CDR1 is SEHNR and CDR2 is FQNEAQ (reference sequence). V shed 3 bases and J 1 base; nucleotides not matched to a gene: 2. The CDR3 length is 15 residues. For the CDR3, the DNA is TGTGCCAGCAGCTTCGGACAGGGGGAGAACACTGAAGCTTTCTTT. It yields the protein CASSFGQGENTEAFF.

The chain links TRBV12-3 or TRBV12-4 to TRBJ2-5; D is undetermined. The ends were cut back, 4 bases at V and 3 bases at J, with 9 bases in the middle. This CDR3 is built from 13 residues. The CDR3 coding sequence is TGTGCCAGCAGTTGGGTCAGGAAAGAGACCCAGTACTTC. Amino acid sequence: CASSWVRKETQYF.

This chain joins TRBV28 and TRBJ1-6, with TRBD1 matching over 7 bases. This CDR3 has 15 amino acids. Trimming removed 7 bases from V and 7 bases from J; junction bases left unmatched: 10. Germline lookup yields CDR1 MDHEN and CDR2 SYDVKM. The CDR3 DNA is TGTGCCAGCACCCTACAGGGGAGGTTAAATTCACCCCTCCACTTT. Amino acid sequence: CASTLQGRLNSPLHF.

V and J are TRBV19 and TRBJ1-5; 8 nucleotides align to TRBD1. This CDR3 is built from 17 residues. Germline CDR1 LNHDA, CDR2 SQIVND (reference sequence). J was trimmed by 11 bases and V by 5 bases; bases with no gene match: 20. CDR3 region: CASSSSRTGRAIESQHF. DNA of the CDR3: TGTGCCAGTAGTTCTTCCCGGACAGGGAGGGCAATTGAGTCCCAGCATTTT. The entire variable domain, with the rest obtained from reference TRBV19 and TRBJ1-5, is as follows: DGGITQSPKYLFRKEGQNVTLSCEQNLNHDAMYWYRQDPGQGLRLIYYSQIVNDFQKGDIAEGYSVSREKKESFPLTVTSAQKNPTAFYLCASSSSRTGRAIESQHFGDGTRLSIL.

The chain recombines TRBV7-8 with TRBJ1-6, with a tentative D call TRBD1 (6 bases). Germline V gene sequence: CDR1 SGHVS, CDR2 FQNEAQ. Trimming left V 5 bases short and J 10 bases short, with 21 bases between. CDR3 length: 16 residues. The CDR3 loop is CASSAGTPATVSPLHF. The CDR3 DNA sequence: TGTGCCAGCAGCGCCGGGACACCGGCGACGGTGTCACCCCTCCACTTT. Combining the CDR3 with reference TRBV7-8 and TRBJ1-6 gives the whole variable domain GAGVSQSPRYKVAKRGQDVALRCDPISGHVSLFWYQQALGQGPEFLTYFQNEAQLDKSGLPSDRFFAERPEGSVSTLKIQRTQQEDSAVYLCASSAGTPATVSPLHFGNGTRLTVT.

The chain employs TRBV2 and TRBJ1-6; TRBD1 agrees at 7 bases. Germline CDR1 SNHLY, CDR2 FYNNEI. J was trimmed by 4 bases and V by 6 bases; bases with no gene match: 6. The CDR3 contains 15 residues. The CDR3 coding sequence is TGTGCCAGCAGGGACAGGAGCTCTTATAATTCACCCCTCCACTTT. It encodes CASRDRSSYNSPLHF. Together with reference TRBV2 and TRBJ1-6, the CDR3 gives the full variable domain: EPEVTQTPSHQVTQMGQEVILRCVPISNHLYFYWYRQILGQKVEFLVSFYNNEISEKSEIFDDQFSVERPDGSNFTLKIRSTKLEDSAMYFCASRDRSSYNSPLHFGNGTRLTVT.

The DNA of the CDR3 is TGTGCCTGGAGTGTGTCGGACCAGCCCCAGCATTTT. Its protein product is CAWSVSDQPQHF. The chain recombines TRBV30 with TRBJ1-5, with no clear D. V lost 0 bases and J lost 7, with 7 bases in between. Per the germline V gene, CDR1 is GTSNPN and CDR2 is SVGIG (reference sequence). The CDR3 contains 12 residues.

The V call is TRBV4-1, the J call TRBJ2-2, with D possibly TRBD2 on 7 matching bases. V lost 0 bases and J lost 3, with 11 bases in between. This CDR3 contains 16 residues. Germline lookup yields CDR1 MGHRA and CDR2 YSYEKL. CDR3: CASSQDHGGHTGELFF. CDR3 DNA sequence: TGCGCCAGCAGCCAAGATCACGGGGGGCACACCGGGGAGCTGTTTTTT.

The CDR3 reads CASSRDRANTEAFF. The CDR3 nucleotides are TGTGCCAGTAGTCGGGACAGGGCGAACACTGAAGCTTTCTTT. The chain uses TRBV19 and TRBJ1-1; 9 bases align to TRBD1. Germline V gives CDR1 LNHDA, CDR2 SQIVND (reference sequence). The CDR3 loop spans 14 amino acids. V trimming: 5 bases; J trimming: 1 base; junction bases outside the gene matches: 2.

V usage is TRBV24-1 and J usage is TRBJ1-2; 8 positions match TRBD1. The CDR3 is 15 residues long. V trimming: 4 bases; J trimming: 4 bases; junction bases outside the gene matches: 7. From germline, CDR1 is KGHDR and CDR2 SFDVKD. CDR3: CATSDPGQGSYGYTF. The CDR3, as DNA: TGTGCCACCAGTGACCCAGGACAGGGCAGCTATGGCTACACCTTC.

CDR3 nucleotides: TGTGCCAGCAGTCGAGCGAAAACAGGTTACACTGAAGCTTTCTTT. Amino acid sequence: CASSRAKTGYTEAFF. The V gene is TRBV3-1 (or the pseudogene TRBV3-2), the J gene TRBJ1-1, with D maybe TRBD1 (5 bases). The CDR3 sequence is 15 residues long. The germline gives CDR1 LGHDT, CDR2 YNNKEL (reference sequence). Trimming removed 6 bases from V and 3 bases from J, with 17 bases in between.

V usage is TRBV28 and J usage is TRBJ2-1, with 7 bases lining up with TRBD1. CDR3 length: 15 amino acids. Per the germline V gene, CDR1 is MDHEN and CDR2 is SYDVKM. The ends lost 7 bases at V and 3 bases at J; junction bases unmatched: 9. The CDR3 loop reads CASNPRGQSYNEQFF. The CDR3 bases are TGTGCCAGCAACCCCCGGGGACAGAGCTACAATGAGCAGTTCTTC.

The genes are TRBV4-1 and TRBJ1-1, with a tentative D call TRBD1 (5 bases). V dropped 1 base and J dropped 4 bases, with 19 bases sitting between them. Germline lookup yields CDR1 MGHRA and CDR2 YSYEKL. The CDR3 contains 17 residues. CDR3 sequence (DNA): TGCGCCAGCAGCCAAGTGGGGTCTTCATATCAGGGCACTGAAGCTTTCTTT. Encoded protein: CASSQVGSSYQGTEAFF.

V is TRBV5-1 and J is TRBJ1-1; 9 bases are a match to TRBD1. V trimming: 0 bases; J trimming: 3 bases; junction bases outside the gene matches: 3. CDR1 and CDR2 from the germline V gene are SGHRS and YFSETQ. The CDR3 loop spans 15 amino acids. CDR3 coding DNA: TGCGCCAGCAGCTTGGCCGACAGGGGGTACACTGAAGCTTTCTTT. Translating gives CASSLADRGYTEAFF.

V usage is TRBV11-1 and J usage is TRBJ1-2, with 7 nucleotides matching TRBD1. The CDR3 length is 16 residues. Losses at the gene ends were 2 bases for V and 8 bases for J; bases not matched to a gene: 14. CDR1 is SGHAT, CDR2 FQDESV, per germline (reference sequence). CDR3 residues: CASSLPPSGGMEGYTF. The CDR3 bases are TGTGCCAGCAGCTTACCCCCGTCAGGGGGTATGGAGGGCTACACCTTC.

This clone was recorded once. The chain has TRBV6-5 and TRBJ1-1; D remains unclear. The germline gives CDR1 MNHEY, CDR2 SVGAGI. Trimming cost V 7 bases and J 11 bases, with 17 bases left between them. This CDR3 has 12 residues. The CDR3 region has the DNA TGTGCCAGCACCGAGGACTGGCGGCGGGCTTTCTTT. Amino acids: CASTEDWRRAFF.

V is TRBV7-9 and J is TRBJ1-1; TRBD1 might be the D (5 bases). The CDR3 loop spans 15 amino acids. CDR1 is SEHNR, CDR2 FQNEAQ, per germline (reference sequence). V lost 10 bases to trimming and J lost 0 bases, with 18 bases between them. This CDR3 is CATVPTGSMNTEAFF. The CDR3 nucleotides read TGTGCCACCGTCCCTACAGGTTCTATGAACACTGAAGCTTTCTTT.

The V call is TRBV7-2, the J call TRBJ2-2, with D possibly TRBD1 on 6 matching bases. Germline V gene data show CDR1 as SGHTA and CDR2 as FQGNSA. Trimming left V 5 bases short and J 1 base short, with 17 bases between. The CDR3 totals 17 residues. CDR3 bases: TGTGCCAGCAGCAAAATGCGGACAGCGATGAACACCGGGGAGCTGTTTTTT. As protein: CASSKMRTAMNTGELFF.

The CDR3 DNA follows: TGTGCCAGCAGCCCCGCGGGTGAGCAGTTCTTC. It yields the protein CASSPAGEQFF. The chain couples TRBV7-2 to TRBJ2-1; the D gene is possibly TRBD2 (5 bases). With 5 bases removed from V and 9 bases from J, the gap between germline ends came to 8 bases. The germline V gene encodes CDR1 SGHTA and CDR2 FQGNSA. The CDR3 length is 11 residues.

V and J are TRBV27 and TRBJ2-1; the match to TRBD2 covers 10 bases. J lost 5 bases, V lost 2 bases, and 3 bases had no gene match. The V gene's germline CDR1 is MNHEY and CDR2 SMNVEV (reference sequence). The CDR3 is 15 residues long. DNA of the CDR3: TGTGCCAGCAGTTTAATAGCGGGGGGTGACAATGAGCAGTTCTTC. Amino acid sequence: CASSLIAGGDNEQFF.